This T cell receptor (beta chain) originates from a study of blood T cell repertoires in COVID-19. The protocol was immunoSEQ multiplex PCR, while the TCRdb copy is restricted to in-frame clones and leaves out a portion. This sample has 150,000 or so clones; roughly four fifths occur once, and the top ten carry approximately 11%. V dropped 4 bases and J dropped 6; count of bases not matched to a gene: 5. The CDR3 runs 12 residues. Germline values: CDR1 SQVTM, CDR2 ANQGSEA. The origin of this receptor is a man in his fifties who had recovered from COVID-19. V gene TRBV29-1 combines with J gene TRBJ1-1, with 7 nucleotides matching TRBD1. Sequenced sample: PBMCs or T cells enriched from blood (not recorded which). The CDR3 DNA reads TGCAGCGTTGGGGACAGCCATGCTGAAGCTTTCTTT. Amino acid sequence: CSVGDSHAEAFF.